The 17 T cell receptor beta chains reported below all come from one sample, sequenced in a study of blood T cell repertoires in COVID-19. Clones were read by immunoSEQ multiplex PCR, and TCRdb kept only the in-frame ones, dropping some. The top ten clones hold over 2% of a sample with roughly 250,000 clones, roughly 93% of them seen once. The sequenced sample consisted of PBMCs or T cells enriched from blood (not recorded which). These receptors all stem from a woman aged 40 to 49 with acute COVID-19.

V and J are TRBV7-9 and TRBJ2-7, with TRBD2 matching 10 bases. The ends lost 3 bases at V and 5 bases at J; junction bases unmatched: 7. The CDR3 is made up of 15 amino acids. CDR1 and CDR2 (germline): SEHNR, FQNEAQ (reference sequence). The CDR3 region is CASSLSSGRWDEQYF. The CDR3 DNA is TGTGCCAGCAGCTTGTCTAGCGGGAGATGGGACGAGCAGTACTTC.

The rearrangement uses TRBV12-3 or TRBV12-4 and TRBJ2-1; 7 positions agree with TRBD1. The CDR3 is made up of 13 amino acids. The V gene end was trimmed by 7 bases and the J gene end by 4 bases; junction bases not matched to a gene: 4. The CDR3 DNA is TGTGCCAGCACGGGACAGATTTACAATGAGCAGTTCTTC. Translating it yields CASTGQIYNEQFF.

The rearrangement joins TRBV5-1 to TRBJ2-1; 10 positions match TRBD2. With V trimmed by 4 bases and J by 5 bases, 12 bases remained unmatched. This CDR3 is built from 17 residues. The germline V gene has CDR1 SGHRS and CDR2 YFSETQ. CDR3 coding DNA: TGCGCCAGCAGCCGCTCGCCCCCCGGACTAGCGGACAATGAGCAGTTCTTC. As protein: CASSRSPPGLADNEQFF.

The CDR3 sequence: CASSYSRLAFEQYF. The CDR3 coding sequence is TGTGCCAGCAGTTACTCGAGGCTAGCTTTCGAGCAGTACTTC. The chain joins TRBV6-5 to TRBJ2-7; TRBD2 might be the D (5 bases). This CDR3 has 14 amino acids. V lost 0 bases and J lost 6, with 12 bases in between. Looked up from germline, CDR1 is MNHEY and CDR2 is SVGAGI.

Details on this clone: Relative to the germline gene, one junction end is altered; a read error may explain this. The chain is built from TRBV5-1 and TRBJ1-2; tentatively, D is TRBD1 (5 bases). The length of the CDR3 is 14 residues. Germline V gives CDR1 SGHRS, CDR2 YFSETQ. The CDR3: CASRFDAGMGGYTF. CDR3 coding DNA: TGCGCCAGCCGCTTCGATGCAGGGATGGGTGGCTACACCTTC.

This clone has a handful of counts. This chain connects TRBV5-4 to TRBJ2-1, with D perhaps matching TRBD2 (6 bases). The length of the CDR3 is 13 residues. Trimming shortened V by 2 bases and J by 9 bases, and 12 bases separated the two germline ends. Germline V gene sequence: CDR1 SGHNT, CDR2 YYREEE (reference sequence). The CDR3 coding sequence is TGTGCCAGCAGCTTCTCACTAGCTCGTGAGCAGTTCTTC. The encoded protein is CASSFSLAREQFF.

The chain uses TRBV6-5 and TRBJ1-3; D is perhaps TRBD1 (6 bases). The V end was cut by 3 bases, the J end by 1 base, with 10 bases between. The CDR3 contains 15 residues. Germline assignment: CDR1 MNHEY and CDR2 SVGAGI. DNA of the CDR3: TGTGCCAGCAGTTATAATAGGGGGTCTGGAAACACCATATATTTT. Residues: CASSYNRGSGNTIYF.

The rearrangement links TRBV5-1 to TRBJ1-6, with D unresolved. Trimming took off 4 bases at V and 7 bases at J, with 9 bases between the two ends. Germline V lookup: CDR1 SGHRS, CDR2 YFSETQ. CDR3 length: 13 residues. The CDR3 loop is CASSPRLNSPLHF. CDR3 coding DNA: TGCGCCAGCAGCCCGCGACTAAATTCACCCCTCCACTTT.

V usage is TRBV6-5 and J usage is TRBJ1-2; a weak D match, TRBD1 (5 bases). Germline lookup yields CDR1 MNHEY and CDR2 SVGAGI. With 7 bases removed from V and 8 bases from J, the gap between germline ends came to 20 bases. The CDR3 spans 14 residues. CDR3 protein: CASTPKERGGGYTF. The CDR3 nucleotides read TGTGCCAGCACTCCCAAGGAGAGGGGAGGGGGCTACACCTTC.

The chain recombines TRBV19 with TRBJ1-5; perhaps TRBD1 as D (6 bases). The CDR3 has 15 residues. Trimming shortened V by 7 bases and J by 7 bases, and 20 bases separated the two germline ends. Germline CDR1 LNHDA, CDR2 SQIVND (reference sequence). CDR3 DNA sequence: TGTGCCAGTAACCCCGAGGGGGGGGGAGAGCAGCCCCAGCATTTT. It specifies CASNPEGGGEQPQHF.

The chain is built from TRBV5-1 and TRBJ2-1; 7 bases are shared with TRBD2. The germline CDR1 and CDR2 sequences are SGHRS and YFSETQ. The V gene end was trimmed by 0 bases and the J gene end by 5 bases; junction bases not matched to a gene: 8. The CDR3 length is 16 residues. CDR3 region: CASSLGLAAIDNEQFF. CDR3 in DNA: TGCGCCAGCAGCTTGGGGCTAGCGGCGATCGACAATGAGCAGTTCTTC.

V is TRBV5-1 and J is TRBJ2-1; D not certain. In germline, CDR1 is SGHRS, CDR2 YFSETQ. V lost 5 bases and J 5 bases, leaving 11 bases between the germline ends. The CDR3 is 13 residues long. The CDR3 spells CASREFGNNEQFF. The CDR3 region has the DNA TGCGCCAGCAGAGAGTTTGGTAACAATGAGCAGTTCTTC.

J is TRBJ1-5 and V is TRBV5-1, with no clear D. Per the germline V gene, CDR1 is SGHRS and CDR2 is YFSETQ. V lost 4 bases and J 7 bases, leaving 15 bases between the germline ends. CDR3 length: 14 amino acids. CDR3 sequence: CASSPDGVGQPQHF. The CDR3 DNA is TGCGCCAGCAGCCCGGATGGAGTCGGGCAGCCCCAGCATTTT.

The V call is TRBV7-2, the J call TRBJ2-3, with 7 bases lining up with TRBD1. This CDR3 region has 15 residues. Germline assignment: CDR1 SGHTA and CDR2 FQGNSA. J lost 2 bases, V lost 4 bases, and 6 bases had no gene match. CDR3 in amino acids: CASSSTGADTDTQYF. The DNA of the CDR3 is TGTGCCAGCAGCTCCACAGGGGCAGACACAGATACGCAGTATTTT.

The CDR3 loop reads CASSPDRGIVEQYF. CDR3 nucleotide sequence: TGTGCCAGCAGCCCGGACAGGGGGATTGTGGAGCAGTACTTC. The rearrangement joins TRBV7-9 to TRBJ2-7, with 10 bases matching TRBD1. Germline trimming cut 5 bases from V and 7 bases from J; bases unmatched to any gene: 8. Germline assignment: CDR1 SEHNR and CDR2 FQNEAQ (reference sequence). The CDR3 is made up of 14 amino acids.

Written as DNA, the CDR3 is TGTGCCACCAGCAGCCCTCGACAGGGATGGGATGAGCAGTTCTTC. Protein sequence: CATSSPRQGWDEQFF. J is TRBJ2-1 and V is TRBV15; 7 bases are a match to TRBD1. Losses at the gene ends were 3 bases for V and 8 bases for J; bases not matched to a gene: 10. Germline CDR1 is LNHNV and CDR2 is YYDKDF (reference sequence). CDR3 size: 15 residues. The full variable domain, with the rest looked up from reference TRBV15 and TRBJ2-1, is DAMVIQNPRYQVTQFGKPVTLSCSQTLNHNVMYWYQQKSSQAPKLLFHYYDKDFNNEADTPDNFQSRRPNTSFCFLDIRSPGLGDTAMYLCATSSPRQGWDEQFFGPGTRLTVL.

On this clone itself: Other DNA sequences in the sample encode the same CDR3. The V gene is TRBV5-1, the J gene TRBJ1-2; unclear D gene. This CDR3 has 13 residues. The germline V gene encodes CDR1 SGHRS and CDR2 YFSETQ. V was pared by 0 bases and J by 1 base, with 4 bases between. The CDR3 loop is CASSLDNNYGYTF. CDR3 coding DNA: TGCGCCAGCAGCTTGGACAATAACTATGGCTACACCTTC. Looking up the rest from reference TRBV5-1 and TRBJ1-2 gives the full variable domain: KAGVTQTPRYLIKTRGQQVTLSCSPISGHRSVSWYQQTPGQGLQFLFEYFSETQRNKGNFPGRFSGRQFSNSRSEMNVSTLELGDSALYLCASSLDNNYGYTFGSGTRLTVV.